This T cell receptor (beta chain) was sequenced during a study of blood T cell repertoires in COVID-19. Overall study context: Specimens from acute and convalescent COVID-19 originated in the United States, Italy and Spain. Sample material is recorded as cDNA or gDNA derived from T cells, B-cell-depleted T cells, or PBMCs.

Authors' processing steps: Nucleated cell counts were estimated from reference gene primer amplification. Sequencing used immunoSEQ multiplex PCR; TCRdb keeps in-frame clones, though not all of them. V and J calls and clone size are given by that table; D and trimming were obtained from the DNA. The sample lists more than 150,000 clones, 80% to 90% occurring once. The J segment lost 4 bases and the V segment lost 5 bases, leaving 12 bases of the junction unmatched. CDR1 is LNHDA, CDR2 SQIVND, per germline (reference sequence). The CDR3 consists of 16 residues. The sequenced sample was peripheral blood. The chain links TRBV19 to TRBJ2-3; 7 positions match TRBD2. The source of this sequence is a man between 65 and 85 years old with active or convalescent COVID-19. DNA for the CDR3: TGTGCCAGTAGTTCACGACTAGCCGGGGGTTCAGATACGCAGTATTTT. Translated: CASSSRLAGGSDTQYF.